This T cell receptor beta chain appears in the sequencing data of a study of tumor-infiltrating lymphocytes in primary liver carcinoma. Extraction of RNA together with DNA used 20-30 mg of unsorted bulk tissue. This CDR3 is 15 amino acids long. The germline V gene encodes CDR1 SGHAT and CDR2 FQNNGV. A constant-region primer served to make TCR beta cDNA from about 0.45 ug total RNA. Each TCR beta library was derived from three nested multiplex PCR rounds that employed slightly modified ARM-PCR. In the first two PCR rounds, TRBV1-TRBV30 forward primers were paired with a C-beta reverse primer, and each round lasted nine to ten cycles. MiXCR was run by TCRdb on the multiplex PCR reads, yielding one entry per CDR3 protein. The profile shows approximately 47,000 distinct CDR3 sequences, around three quarters of them singletons. For this clonotype: Compared with germline, one end of the junction differs, possibly owing to a read error.

The clonotype was recovered from a man between 40 and 49 years old with primary liver carcinoma and hepatitis B virus infection. This sequence joins TRBV11-2 and TRBJ2-7; TRBD2 agrees at 7 bases. The sample taken for sequencing was liver tumor tissue from sampling region 3. Stated subset: tumor region T3, left-lateral pole. The CDR3 is CVSSQYSGGGYEQCF. For the CDR3, the DNA is TGTGTCAGCAGCCAATATTCGGGAGGTGGCTACGAGCAGTGCTTC.